This TCR beta chain derives from a study of T cell responses to AZD1222 COVID-19 vaccine (dated by TCRdb to the early 2020s). Notes on the research overall: AZD1222 recipients with second doses at about 4 weeks or about 12 weeks were pooled, because spike-specific TCR depth and breadth did not differ between schedules. TCR sequencing covered 233 trial participants: 200 to 220 given two doses of AZD1222 and around 26 given two doses of MenACWY control vaccine. Enrollment into the trials was organized by age into subgroups of 18-55, 56-69 and 70-plus years, and those subgroups contained roughly 160, 29 and 62 TCR-sequenced participants, respectively. Results the study describes overall, beyond this receptor: Conclusions about previously exposed vaccinees are limited because only 5 or 6 AZD1222 recipients were SARS-CoV-2 seropositive at baseline. In the small 56-69-year group, the increase in depth fell short of significance, most likely because of low power. Epitopes outside the regions mutated in the B.1.351 and B.1.1.7 variants were reportedly recognized by nearly half of the unique spike-specific TCRs. Participants were mostly white British, with more females than males. The authors suggested clonal diversity may have been underestimated. Because no day 14 peak-response samples were available, the repertoires could be characterized only after the peak T cell response. CD4 TCRs associated with the vaccine covered the entire spike protein, and the dominant responses were in regions 160-218 and 743-854. After two AZD1222 doses, both the breadth and the depth of spike-specific TCRs were significantly higher than at day 0 and than in MenACWY recipients.

Turning to this clone: What antigen it recognizes has not been identified. No much larger clone is present one base from it, and per-base qualities are unavailable.

What this sample's time point label stands for: baseline before first vaccination. Vaccinee samples were obtained from the UK trials COV001 and COV002, which included a single-blind randomized controlled phase 2/3 trial of AZD1222 (ChAdOx1 nCoV-19) in healthy adults. Trial participant PBMC samples were collected at day 0 and day 28 after the second dose for TCRbeta chain sequencing. In the germline V gene (reference sequence), CDR1 corresponds to LNHDA and CDR2 to SQIVND. Cut back by 3 bases and 7 bases, the V and J ends lie 12 bases apart. Taken from cysteine to phenylalanine, the CDR3 has 14 residues. Just CDR3 DNA is preserved here, 42 bases in frame from base 1. The CDR3 regions of human TCRbeta chains were analyzed by immunosequencing. The authors' analysis ran thus. Repertoire TCRs were matched against a reference library of SARS-CoV-2-specific TCRs generated with the MIRA antigen-specificity platform. Breadth meant the fraction of unique TCRs that were SARS-CoV-2-associated, whereas depth meant the fraction of total T cells that were SARS-CoV-2-associated. Using the MIRA data, each spike-specific TCR was mapped to the spike region that the TCR reacts to and placed in a CD4 or CD8 class. Log10-transformed breadth and depth values were compared by one-way ANOVA with Sidak's multiple comparisons tests. TCRdb mirrors the immuneACCESS table, restricted to in-frame sequences. Some clones are absent from its copies; in checked studies, under half trace to an unresolved V gene, and the reason for the others is unknown. Clonal size and the V and J genes are those of that table, whereas D and trimming came from the DNA. The sample yields 25,000 to 35,000 clones; nearly 95% were counted once. Of the sample, over 8% falls within the top ten clones.

The TCR was taken from an adult in good health. Sequences were derived from peripheral blood, sampled on day 0 of AZD1222 vaccination. The chain is assembled from TRBV19 and TRBJ1-4, and possibly TRBD1, on 6 matching bases. The encoded CDR3 is CASSIIGGAEKLFF. In nucleotide form, the sequence is TGTGCCAGTAGTATCATCGGGGGGGCTGAAAAACTGTTTTTT.